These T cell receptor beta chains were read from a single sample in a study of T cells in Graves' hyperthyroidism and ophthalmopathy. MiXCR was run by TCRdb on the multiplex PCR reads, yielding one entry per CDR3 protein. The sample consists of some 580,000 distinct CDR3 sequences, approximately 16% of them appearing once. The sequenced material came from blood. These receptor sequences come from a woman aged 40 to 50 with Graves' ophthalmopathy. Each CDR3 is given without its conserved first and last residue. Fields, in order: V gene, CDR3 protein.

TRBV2	ASSIGLGGSSGANVLT
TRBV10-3	AISEGQLSGNTIY
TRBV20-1	SASPRVYEKLF
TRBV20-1	SAREPLAGNYEQF
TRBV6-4	ASSDLAGGTGELF
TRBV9	ASSVAGTMNTEAF
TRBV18	ASSPPTSGQGGYEQY
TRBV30	AWSPGTGVKQY
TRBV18	ASSPLSFGTYNEQF
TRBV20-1	SARDRVGPEAF
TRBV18	ASSPRGGDTGELF
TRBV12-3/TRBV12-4	ASSLATSGGNEQY
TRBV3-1	ASSQPTQTQY
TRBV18	ASSPGLAGVVEQF
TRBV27	ASSLRTGRASEAF
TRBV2	ASRRAPGTGRGTGELF
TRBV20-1	SARDPGVAKNIQY
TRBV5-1	ASSLVLYRGYTGELF
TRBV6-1	ASNWGGNDQPQH
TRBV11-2	ASRRGIQTATEAF
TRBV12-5	ASGLHGMSEAF
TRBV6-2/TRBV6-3	ASRGDTSGGALDTQY
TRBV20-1	SALGPGLAYEQY
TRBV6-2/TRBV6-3	ASRQNRGTGANVLT
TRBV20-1	SGGVNFQETQY
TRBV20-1	SAGLGGFTDTQY
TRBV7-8	ASSEQRGGRDTQY
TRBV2	ASSGTSGTKLYEQF
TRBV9	ASSVDIGRYNEQF
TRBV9	ASSPAEGQANTEAF
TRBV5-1	ASSLGPDIVYEQY
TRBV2	ASKHRENQPQH
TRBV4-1	ASSQDAGLAGEETQY
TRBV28	ASTFDRGSNQPQH
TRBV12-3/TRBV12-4	ASSVSGGSTGELS
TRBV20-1	SATQGLAGEETQY
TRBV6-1	ASSRGTGAGRSNQPQH
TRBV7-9	ASSLMSYGYT
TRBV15	ATSRNRDHAYEQY
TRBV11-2	ASSLEAGRSYNEQF
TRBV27	ASRLRRDQYNEQF